A selection of T cell receptor beta chains follows, all from one sample in a study of HIV-infected patients and healthy controls. From the 5' RACE reads, TCRdb called clonotypes with MiXCR, one entry per CDR3 protein. The sample shows several thousand distinct CDR3 sequences, about 8.7% of them seen only once. The material sequenced was blood, taken during antiretroviral therapy. The receptors originated from an adult with HIV infection. Each CDR3 is given with its conserved first and last residue. D genes are given only for firm matches.

d_gene: -
j_gene: TRBJ1-5
v_gene: TRBV6-2/TRBV6-3
CDR3aa: CASSDNNQPQHF

d_gene: -
j_gene: TRBJ2-6
v_gene: TRBV5-1
CDR3aa: CASRWDTSSFSGANVLTF

d_gene: -
j_gene: TRBJ1-5
v_gene: TRBV7-6
CDR3aa: CASSPWAGGQPQHF

d_gene: -
j_gene: TRBJ1-5
v_gene: TRBV7-2
CDR3aa: CASRVAGMNKPQNF

d_gene: TRBD1
j_gene: TRBJ1-3
v_gene: TRBV29-1
CDR3aa: CSVGDREPGNTIYF

d_gene: -
j_gene: TRBJ2-2
v_gene: TRBV5-6
CDR3aa: CASSLDSGELFF

d_gene: TRBD2
j_gene: TRBJ2-4
v_gene: TRBV11-2
CDR3aa: CASSQYTGGVSNIQYF

d_gene: TRBD2
j_gene: TRBJ2-1
v_gene: TRBV18
CDR3aa: CASSPLAGGGGNEQFF

d_gene: -
j_gene: TRBJ2-3
v_gene: TRBV7-9
CDR3aa: CASSLELLGSGTDTQYF

d_gene: TRBD2
j_gene: TRBJ2-1
v_gene: TRBV5-1
CDR3aa: CASSLSTSGRREQFF

d_gene: -
j_gene: TRBJ1-1
v_gene: TRBV13
CDR3aa: CASSPGGREVREAFF

d_gene: -
j_gene: TRBJ2-1
v_gene: TRBV5-1
CDR3aa: CASRIPPYNEQFF

d_gene: TRBD2
j_gene: TRBJ2-5
v_gene: TRBV7-2
CDR3aa: CVSSAQLAGPLDAQYF

d_gene: -
j_gene: TRBJ2-7
v_gene: TRBV4-3
CDR3aa: CASSQAPKSLDEQYF

d_gene: TRBD2
j_gene: TRBJ2-5
v_gene: TRBV9
CDR3aa: CASSPHGGAGEETQYF

d_gene: TRBD1
j_gene: TRBJ1-4
v_gene: TRBV12-3/TRBV12-4
CDR3aa: CASRGQGANEKLFF

d_gene: -
j_gene: TRBJ2-5
v_gene: TRBV30
CDR3aa: CAWSVSLSDKRETQYF

d_gene: TRBD1
j_gene: TRBJ1-3
v_gene: TRBV5-1
CDR3aa: CASSAGQGNGNTIYF

d_gene: TRBD2
j_gene: TRBJ2-7
v_gene: TRBV7-3
CDR3aa: CASSLTSSGSSYEQYF

d_gene: -
j_gene: TRBJ2-3
v_gene: TRBV24-1
CDR3aa: CATSSAWGAGSDTQYF

d_gene: -
j_gene: TRBJ2-7
v_gene: TRBV29-1
CDR3aa: CSVAGTESSYEQYF

d_gene: -
j_gene: TRBJ2-1
v_gene: TRBV11-2
CDR3aa: CASSPERSSYNEQFF

d_gene: -
j_gene: TRBJ2-4
v_gene: TRBV29-1
CDR3aa: CSVEARLAKNIQYF

d_gene: -
j_gene: TRBJ2-3
v_gene: TRBV5-4
CDR3aa: CASNHPPSDTQYF

d_gene: -
j_gene: TRBJ1-1
v_gene: TRBV21-1
CDR3aa: CASSTARTGNGEAFF

d_gene: -
j_gene: TRBJ2-3
v_gene: TRBV11-2
CDR3aa: CASSPRSWDTQYF

d_gene: -
j_gene: TRBJ1-1
v_gene: TRBV18
CDR3aa: CASSPLEGGAGNTEAFF